A single sample gave rise to the 21 T cell receptor beta chains below, sequenced in a study of blood T cell repertoires in COVID-19. Clones were read by immunoSEQ multiplex PCR, and TCRdb kept only the in-frame ones, dropping some. The repertoire holds 95,000 to 100,000 clones, over 70% seen once, with roughly 10% in the top ten. Sequencing used peripheral blood. These receptors came from an elderly woman with acute or convalescent COVID-19.

The CDR3: CASSTIGRGGDSPLHF. Here the CDR3 DNA reads TGTGCCAGTAGTACAATCGGACGGGGTGGGGATTCACCCCTCCACTTT. The chain links TRBV19 to TRBJ1-6, with D hard to call. The V end lost 4 bases, the J end lost 8 bases, and 18 bases lay between the germline ends. CDR3 length: 16 amino acids. Germline V gene sequence: CDR1 LNHDA, CDR2 SQIVND (reference sequence).

The chain joins TRBV6-1 to TRBJ2-6, with 9 bases aligning to TRBD1. The CDR3 covers 15 residues. CDR1 and CDR2 from the germline V gene are MNHNS and SASEGT. V shed 6 bases and J 1 base; nucleotides not matched to a gene: 1. This CDR3 reads CASRDRGSGANVLTF. The CDR3 DNA reads TGTGCCAGCAGGGACAGGGGATCTGGGGCCAACGTCCTGACTTTC.

The chain couples TRBV27 to TRBJ1-1, with D possibly being TRBD1 (5 bases). The CDR3 is 18 residues long. CDR1 MNHEY and CDR2 SMNVEV come from the germline V gene (reference sequence). V lost 5 bases and J lost 3, with 25 bases in between. The CDR3 region has the DNA TGTGCCAGCAGTCCAAGCGCGATTTTTTTTGGGGGGGACACTGAAGCTTTCTTT. Its protein is CASSPSAIFFGGDTEAFF.

V and J are TRBV12-3 or TRBV12-4 and TRBJ2-3, with D possibly matching TRBD1 (6 bases). V lost 6 bases, J lost 6 bases, and 13 bases lay in between. There are 13 residues in the CDR3. Here the CDR3 DNA reads TGTGCCAGCAGACAGGGCCTGGGGGATACGCAGTATTTT. Translation gives CASRQGLGDTQYF.

The chain joins TRBV28 to TRBJ1-3; D gene unclear. Between the trimmed V and J ends, which lost 3 bases and 0 bases, there was a span of 12 bases. The CDR3 length is 16 residues. In germline, CDR1 is MDHEN, CDR2 SYDVKM. CDR3 sequence reads: CASSLVGGSSGNTIYF. DNA of the CDR3: TGTGCCAGCAGTTTGGTGGGTGGGAGCTCTGGAAACACCATATATTTT.

The genes are TRBV9 and TRBJ2-2, with TRBD2 identical over 10 bases. The V gene end was trimmed by 4 bases and the J gene end by 8 bases; junction bases not matched to a gene: 11. Per germline, CDR1 SGDLS and CDR2 YYNGEE. The CDR3 covers 16 residues. For the CDR3, the DNA is TGTGCCAGCAGCCCCCCGGCTAGCGGGGGTTCGGGGGAGCTGTTTTTT. It codes for CASSPPASGGSGELFF.

The chain employs TRBV5-1 and TRBJ2-3; TRBD2 agrees at 10 bases. Trimming at V came to 0 bases and at J to 1 base, leaving 2 bases not matched to a gene. Per the germline V gene, CDR1 is SGHRS and CDR2 is YFSETQ. The length of the CDR3 is 16 residues. The CDR3 protein is CASSLVGTSGTDTQYF. As DNA, the CDR3 is TGCGCCAGCAGCTTGGTTGGGACTAGCGGCACAGATACGCAGTATTTT.

V is TRBV10-3 and J is TRBJ1-1; maybe TRBD1 (6 bases). CDR1 is ENHRY and CDR2 is SYGVKD in the germline V gene. The CDR3 covers 15 residues. The V end was cut by 6 bases, the J end by 0 bases, with 14 bases between. In DNA form, the CDR3 reads TGTGCCATCAGGGCAGACAGGAGTATGAACACTGAAGCTTTCTTT. Protein product: CAIRADRSMNTEAFF.

The V call is TRBV18, the J call TRBJ2-1; 8 bases line up with TRBD1. The ends lost 3 bases at V and 4 bases at J; junction bases unmatched: 8. This CDR3 spans 16 amino acids. Germline loops: CDR1 KGHSH, CDR2 LQKENI. The CDR3 loop is CASSPGWQGAYNEQFF. CDR3 bases: TGTGCCAGCTCACCCGGCTGGCAGGGGGCTTACAATGAGCAGTTCTTC.

This clone has a single count. This chain links TRBV7-2 with TRBJ1-1; no clear D gene. CDR1 is SGHTA and CDR2 is FQGNSA in the germline V gene. The CDR3 totals 14 residues. The V gene lost 1 base and the J gene lost 0 bases, with 6 bases spanning the gap. CDR3 protein: CASSLGPMNTEAFF. The CDR3 nucleotides read TGTGCCAGCAGCTTAGGTCCAATGAACACTGAAGCTTTCTTT.

Only one count was recorded for this clone. V gene TRBV19 combines with J gene TRBJ2-6; TRBD1 agrees at 9 bases. J lost 2 bases, V lost 7 bases, and 12 bases had no gene match. The CDR3 spans 18 residues. Germline V gene lookup returns CDR1 LNHDA and CDR2 SQIVND (reference sequence). The CDR3 protein is CASILRGTGRPGANVLTF. The CDR3 coding sequence is TGTGCCAGTATCCTTAGAGGGACAGGGAGACCTGGGGCCAACGTCCTGACTTTC.

V and J are TRBV6-5 and TRBJ1-4; D gene uncertain. Between the trimmed V and J ends, which lost 4 bases and 4 bases, there was a span of 10 bases. The CDR3 spans 14 residues. The germline V gene encodes CDR1 MNHEY and CDR2 SVGAGI. The CDR3 coding sequence is TGTGCCAGCAGTTTTACTCTCGGTAATGAAAAACTGTTTTTT. It codes for CASSFTLGNEKLFF.

CDR3 bases: TGTGCCAGCAACTTGTTTTGGCGGGGGAGGGGAGGGGAGCAGTTCTTC. It yields the protein CASNLFWRGRGGEQFF. The rearrangement uses TRBV7-8 and TRBJ2-1; 7 bases line up with TRBD2. The trim removed 7 bases at V and 10 bases at J, leaving 19 bases unmatched. The CDR3 runs to 16 residues. CDR1 is SGHVS and CDR2 is FQNEAQ in the germline V gene.

V gene TRBV7-9 combines with J gene TRBJ1-3, with D possibly matching TRBD1 (6 bases). The CDR3 runs to 16 residues. Germline lookup yields CDR1 SEHNR and CDR2 FQNEAQ (reference sequence). V lost 5 bases and J lost 0, with 14 bases in between. CDR3 loop: CASSPRGATSGNTIYF. In DNA, the CDR3 is TGTGCCAGCAGCCCCCGGGGGGCTACCTCTGGAAACACCATATATTTT.

The chain joins TRBV28 to TRBJ1-6; D may be TRBD1 (6 bases). The CDR3 runs to 15 residues. V was trimmed by 6 bases and J by 8 bases, leaving 17 bases between them. Germline V gene data show CDR1 as MDHEN and CDR2 as SYDVKM. The CDR3 sequence is CASSPSGASYSPLHF. The CDR3, as DNA: TGTGCCAGCAGCCCCTCAGGGGCAAGTTATTCACCCCTCCACTTT. The variable domain in full, completed from reference TRBV28 and TRBJ1-6, reads DVKVTQSSRYLVKRTGEKVFLECVQDMDHENMFWYRQDPGLGLRLIYFSYDVKMKEKGDIPEGYSVSREKKERFSLILESASTNQTSMYLCASSPSGASYSPLHFGNGTRLTVT.

This sequence joins TRBV28 and TRBJ1-2; TRBD1 is a possible D gene (6 bases). V was clipped by 5 bases and J by 7 bases, with 20 bases between them. The length of the CDR3 is 15 residues. Germline CDR1 MDHEN, CDR2 SYDVKM. CDR3 coding DNA: TGTGCCAGCAGTCCCAACTGGGACACCTGGAGTGGCTACACCTTC. Translation gives CASSPNWDTWSGYTF.

The V call is TRBV28, the J call TRBJ2-2, with a tentative D call TRBD1 (5 bases). Trimming left V 7 bases short and J 4 bases short, with 7 bases between. The germline CDR1 and CDR2 sequences are MDHEN and SYDVKM. The CDR3 contains 12 residues. Here the CDR3 DNA reads TGTGCCAGCACCAGGGCCACCGGGGAGCTGTTTTTT. This codes for CASTRATGELFF.

The chain's CDR3 is CASSSPGWRGVSTDTQYF. The CDR3 nucleotides read TGTGCCAGCAGCTCCCCGGGATGGCGGGGGGTTAGCACAGATACGCAGTATTTT. This rearrangement joins TRBV7-2 to TRBJ2-3; 8 nucleotides agree with TRBD2. CDR3 size: 18 residues. J was trimmed by 0 bases and V by 4 bases; bases with no gene match: 12. Germline assignment: CDR1 SGHTA and CDR2 FQGNSA.

The rearrangement uses TRBV6-5 and TRBJ2-5; D remains ambiguous. Germline loops: CDR1 MNHEY, CDR2 SVGAGI. The length of the CDR3 is 12 residues. V was shortened by 6 bases and J by 5 bases, with 10 bases between the two germline ends. In nucleotides, the CDR3 is TGTGCCAGCAGCCGAGCTCCCGAGACCCAGTACTTC. Residues: CASSRAPETQYF.

The V and J genes are TRBV2 and TRBJ2-3; TRBD2 aligns across 9 bases. This CDR3 has 15 amino acids. With 4 bases clipped from V and 3 bases from J, the junction kept 5 bases outside the gene matches. CDR1 and CDR2 (germline): SNHLY, FYNNEI. The DNA for the CDR3 is TGTGCCAGCAGTGTCCGCGGGGGGGAAACAGATACGCAGTATTTT. Protein sequence: CASSVRGGETDTQYF.

The rearrangement joins TRBV20-1 to TRBJ1-5, with 7 bases fitting TRBD1. Germline V gene lookup returns CDR1 DFQATT and CDR2 SNEGSKA (reference sequence). V lost 5 bases to trimming and J lost 11 bases; unmatched junction nucleotides: 6. The CDR3 extends over 11 amino acids. CDR3 in amino acids: CSAGRQGTQHF. The DNA of the CDR3 is TGCAGTGCTGGACGACAGGGAACCCAGCATTTT.